These 16 T cell receptor beta chains originate from one sample sequenced in a study of Ad26.COV2.S vaccination and SARS-CoV-2 variants. The data were produced by immunoSEQ multiplex PCR, yet TCRdb's version contains in-frame clones alone and is incomplete. The data contain about 460,000 clones, roughly nine tenths of them singletons. Noted treatment: about 20 received Ad26.COV2.S at low or high dose, single or two shots; several received placebo; per-sample allocation not given. It was on day 63 after the first vaccine or placebo injection that samples were taken. The material sequenced was peripheral blood, taken in a trial of Ad26.COV2.S vaccine versus placebo. These receptors all come from a person aged 18-60 years who received the Ad26.COV2.S COVID-19 vaccine or a placebo.

The chain couples TRBV5-6 to TRBJ1-6; TRBD1 agrees at 9 bases. The CDR3 length is 14 residues. After removal of 3 bases from V and 10 bases from J, the junction contained 5 bases not matched to a gene. Per the germline V gene, CDR1 is SGHDT and CDR2 is YYEEEE. Here the CDR3 reads CASSYGTGNSPLHF. The DNA for the CDR3 is TGTGCCAGCAGCTACGGGACAGGGAACTCACCCCTCCACTTT.

CDR3 coding DNA: TGTGCCAGTAGTATGGCGGCGGGAGGTGGCGAGACCCAGTACTTC. This sequence encodes CASSMAAGGGETQYF. The rearrangement uses TRBV19 and TRBJ2-5, with 8 nucleotides matching TRBD2. From germline, CDR1 is LNHDA and CDR2 SQIVND (reference sequence). The CDR3 is made up of 15 amino acids. V was pared by 3 bases and J by 5 bases, with 8 bases of the junction left unmatched.

The rearrangement uses TRBV28 and TRBJ2-7, with 7 bases identical to TRBD1. Unmatched junction bases numbered 8, after V lost 2 bases and J lost 7 bases. This CDR3 has 14 residues. The germline CDR1 and CDR2 sequences are MDHEN and SYDVKM. This CDR3 reads CASSLGQEAREQYF. Here the CDR3 DNA reads TGTGCCAGCAGTTTAGGACAGGAGGCTAGAGAGCAGTACTTC.

The chain employs TRBV4-3 and TRBJ2-5; 8 bases are a match to TRBD2. V lost 0 bases, J lost 2 bases, and 5 bases stayed unmatched. Germline V CDR1 and CDR2: LGHNA, YSLEER. This CDR3 region has 16 residues. CDR3: CASSQDWGGGQETQYF. The CDR3 DNA reads TGCGCCAGCAGCCAAGACTGGGGCGGGGGGCAAGAGACCCAGTACTTC.

As concerns this clone: Other DNA sequences in the sample encode the same CDR3. The V call is TRBV6-5, the J call TRBJ2-7, with 7 bases matching TRBD2. Trimming at V came to 2 bases and at J to 2 bases, leaving 6 bases not matched to a gene. Germline-derived CDR1 and CDR2 are MNHEY and SVGAGI. CDR3 size: 15 residues. The CDR3 region is CASSYGRGRTYEQYF. CDR3 coding DNA: TGTGCCAGCAGTTACGGGAGGGGACGCACCTACGAGCAGTACTTC.

This chain uses TRBV19 with TRBJ2-3, with TRBD1 as a possible D gene (6 bases). CDR3 size: 11 residues. With 9 bases removed from V and 6 bases from J, the gap between germline ends came to 10 bases. Germline loops: CDR1 LNHDA, CDR2 SQIVND (reference sequence). The CDR3 protein is CASGTFDTQYF. The CDR3 region has the DNA TGTGCCAGCGGGACATTCGATACGCAGTATTTT.

To note about this clone: Additional DNA sequences in this sample encode the identical CDR3. The chain uses TRBV27 and TRBJ2-1; D is uncertain. V dropped 3 bases and J dropped 7 bases, with 13 bases sitting between them. The CDR3 consists of 14 residues. Germline V gives CDR1 MNHEY, CDR2 SMNVEV (reference sequence). The DNA of the CDR3 is TGTGCCAGCAGTTTGTCGAGATTAAGGAATGAGCAGTTCTTC. Translation gives CASSLSRLRNEQFF.

This chain links TRBV5-1 with TRBJ2-1, with a weak D call TRBD1 (6 bases). Germline CDR1 SGHRS, CDR2 YFSETQ. The V end lost 7 bases, the J end lost 8 bases, and 10 bases lay between the germline ends. This CDR3 region has 11 residues. CDR3 in amino acids: CASHEGDEQFF. CDR3 in DNA: TGCGCCAGCCATGAGGGGGATGAGCAGTTCTTC.

The chain has TRBV2 and TRBJ2-1; D tentatively fits TRBD1 or TRBD2 (5 bases each). Germline CDR1 reads SNHLY; CDR2 reads FYNNEI. This CDR3 has 16 amino acids. The ends were cut back, 5 bases at V and 0 bases at J, with 14 bases in the middle. The CDR3 coding sequence is TGTGCCAGCAGTATCCGGGGCGGACTCTCCTACAATGAGCAGTTCTTC. Its protein product is CASSIRGGLSYNEQFF.

This chain joins TRBV10-1 and TRBJ2-7, with D unclear. V was clipped by 6 bases and J by 8 bases, with 11 bases between them. The CDR3 spans 11 residues. The V gene's germline CDR1 is WNHNN and CDR2 SYGVQD (reference sequence). CDR3 sequence reads: CASSPPTQQYF. Written as DNA, the CDR3 is TGCGCCAGCAGCCCCCCCACGCAGCAGTACTTC.

The chain combines TRBV11-2 with TRBJ2-3, with D possibly matching TRBD2 (6 bases). Deletions cut 5 bases from V and 8 bases from J, with 17 bases between. The CDR3 sequence is 14 residues long. Germline V gives CDR1 SGHAT, CDR2 FQNNGV. The CDR3 loop reads CASSRRLGGVTQYF. CDR3 sequence (DNA): TGTGCCAGCAGCCGGCGCCTTGGCGGGGTTACGCAGTATTTT.

J is TRBJ1-2 and V is TRBV28; no definite D call. Germline V gene lookup returns CDR1 MDHEN and CDR2 SYDVKM. The CDR3 covers 14 residues. Trimming left V 1 base short and J 8 bases short, with 14 bases between. CDR3: CASSLFAGGSGYTF. The CDR3 nucleotides read TGTGCCAGCAGTTTATTCGCAGGTGGCTCAGGCTACACCTTC.

V usage is TRBV18 and J usage is TRBJ1-1, with D uncertain. Trimming removed 1 base at V and 1 base at J, with 13 bases between. The CDR3 consists of 16 residues. Germline assignment: CDR1 KGHSH and CDR2 LQKENI. CDR3 region: CASSPLSGSKNTEAFF. The CDR3 coding sequence is TGTGCCAGCTCACCACTAAGTGGCAGTAAGAACACTGAAGCTTTCTTT.

This clone has a single count. The genes are TRBV7-9 and TRBJ1-1; D call uncertain. CDR3 length: 13 amino acids. From germline, CDR1 is SEHNR and CDR2 FQNEAQ (reference sequence). V shed 2 bases and J shed 0 bases, with 4 bases lying between them. The DNA of the CDR3 is TGTGCCAGCAGCTTATGGGTGAACACTGAAGCTTTCTTT. It codes for CASSLWVNTEAFF. Filled out from reference TRBV7-9 and TRBJ1-1, the complete variable domain reads DTGVSQNPRHKITKRGQNVTFRCDPISEHNRLYWYRQTLGQGPEFLTYFQNEAQLEKSRLLSDRFSAERPKGSFSTLEIQRTEQGDSAMYLCASSLWVNTEAFFGQGTRLTVV.

This sequence joins TRBV2 and TRBJ1-2; D perhaps matches TRBD1 (5 bases). Trimming took off 4 bases at V and 4 bases at J, with 13 bases between the two ends. The germline V gene has CDR1 SNHLY and CDR2 FYNNEI. The CDR3 spans 14 residues. The CDR3 here is CASSGGDGLYGYTF. In DNA form, the CDR3 reads TGTGCCAGCAGTGGGGGGGACGGCCTCTATGGCTACACCTTC.

The chain recombines TRBV18 with TRBJ1-2; 7 nucleotides line up with TRBD1. Per germline, CDR1 KGHSH and CDR2 LQKENI. The ends lost 3 bases at V and 6 bases at J; junction bases unmatched: 4. This CDR3 has 13 amino acids. The CDR3 sequence: CASSPGQTNGYTF. In nucleotides, the CDR3 is TGTGCCAGCTCACCGGGACAGACAAATGGCTACACCTTC. The full variable domain, rest sourced from reference TRBV18 and TRBJ1-2, is NAGVMQNPRHLVRRRGQEARLRCSPMKGHSHVYWYRQLPEEGLKFMVYLQKENIIDESGMPKERFSAEFPKEGPSILRIQQVVRGDSAAYFCASSPGQTNGYTFGSGTRLTVV.